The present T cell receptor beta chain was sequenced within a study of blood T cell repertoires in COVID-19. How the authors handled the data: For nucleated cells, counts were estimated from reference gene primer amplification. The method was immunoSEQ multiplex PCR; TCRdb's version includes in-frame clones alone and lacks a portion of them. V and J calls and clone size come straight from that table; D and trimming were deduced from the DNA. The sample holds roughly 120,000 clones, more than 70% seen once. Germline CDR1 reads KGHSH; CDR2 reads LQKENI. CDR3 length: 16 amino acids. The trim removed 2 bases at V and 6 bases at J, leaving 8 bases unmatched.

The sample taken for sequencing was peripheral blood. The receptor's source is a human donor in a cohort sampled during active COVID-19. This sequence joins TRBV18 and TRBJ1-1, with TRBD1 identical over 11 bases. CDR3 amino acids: CASSPWTGGVRAEAFF. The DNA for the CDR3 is TGTGCCAGCTCACCATGGACAGGGGGCGTTCGGGCTGAAGCTTTCTTT.